This entry concerns a single T cell receptor (beta chain). What it binds is unknown. The CDR3 covers 16 residues. In germline, CDR1 is SQVTM, CDR2 ANQGSEA. With 6 bases clipped from V and 2 bases from J, the junction kept 12 bases outside the gene matches. This record comes from a study of CD8 T cells in ankylosing spondylitis. Study conclusions and caveats: A TCR beta motif of 7 or 8 highly homologous variants appeared characteristic of ankylosing spondylitis blood.

TCRdb reprocessed the 5' RACE reads via MiXCR and lists one record per CDR3 protein. The table shows around 540,000 distinct CDR3 sequences, with roughly 13% occurring only once. The chain couples TRBV29-1 to TRBJ2-3, with TRBD2 matching 9 bases. The sample was blood, either unsorted or a sorted T cell fraction (not recorded which). The clonotype originates from a male donor with ankylosing spondylitis. The CDR3 DNA reads as TGCAGCGTCCCAACCCGGCTAGCGGGACACACAGATACGCAGTATTTT. Its translation: CSVPTRLAGHTDTQYF.